This TCR beta chain was recorded in a study of cytomegalovirus exposure and HLA in healthy donors. The CDR3 has 14 amino acids. Germline CDR1 and CDR2: MNHEY and SMNVEV (reference sequence). The J segment lost 2 bases and the V segment lost 2 bases, leaving 3 bases of the junction unmatched. The method was immunoSEQ multiplex PCR; TCRdb's version includes in-frame clones alone and lacks a portion of them. The data hold 300,000 to 400,000 clones, with approximately 88% observed a single time. The sequence derives from a man between 25 and 39 years old in good health and CMV-seronegative. The sample taken for sequencing was PBMCs. The V and J genes are TRBV27 and TRBJ2-7; TRBD2 agrees at 7 bases. This CDR3 reads CASSLTSAAYEQYF. The CDR3 nucleotides read TGTGCCAGCAGTTTAACTAGCGCTGCCTACGAGCAGTACTTC.